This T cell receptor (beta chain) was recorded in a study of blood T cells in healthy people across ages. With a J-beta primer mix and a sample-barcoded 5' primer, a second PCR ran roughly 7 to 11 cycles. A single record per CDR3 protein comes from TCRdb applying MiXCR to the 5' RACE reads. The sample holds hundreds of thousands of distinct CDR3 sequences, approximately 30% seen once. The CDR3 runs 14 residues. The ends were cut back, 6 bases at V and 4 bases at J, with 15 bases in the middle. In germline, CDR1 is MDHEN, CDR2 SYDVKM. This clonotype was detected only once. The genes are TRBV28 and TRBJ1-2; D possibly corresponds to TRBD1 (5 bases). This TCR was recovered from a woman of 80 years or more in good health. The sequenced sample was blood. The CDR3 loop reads CASRIQGGGYGYTF. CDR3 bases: TGTGCCAGCAGGATCCAGGGAGGAGGCTATGGCTACACCTTC.